Given below is one T cell receptor (beta chain) in context. The antigen is undetermined. These data come from a study of OX40 agonist ivuxolimab in advanced cancers. Here immunoSEQ multiplex PCR was the method, and the copy in TCRdb shows in-frame clones only, minus some. The top ten clones hold approximately 15% of a sample with about 21,000 clones, around 86% of them seen once. The study's findings and limits: Antigen specificity remained undetermined for the expanded peripheral T cells.

Trimming removed 6 bases at V and 1 base at J, with 9 bases between. This CDR3 contains 13 residues. Per the germline V gene, CDR1 is SGHNT and CDR2 is YYREEE (reference sequence). The rearrangement joins TRBV5-4 to TRBJ2-3; D might be TRBD1 or TRBD2, each matching 6 bases. The source is an adult with an advanced solid tumor such as melanoma, head and neck, liver or kidney cancer. The sample here was CD4+ or CD8+ T cells sorted from blood, taken in a trial of the OX40 agonist ivuxolimab. The DNA of the CDR3 is TGTGCCAGCATGGAGGGGGGCACAGATACGCAGTATTTT. This encodes CASMEGGTDTQYF.